This T cell receptor (beta chain) emerged from a study of shared clonotypes between healthy human individuals. The protocol was immunoSEQ multiplex PCR, while the TCRdb copy is restricted to in-frame clones and leaves out a portion. The sample gives millions of clones, around 90% of which show up once; 0.14% is in the top ten. Between the trimmed V and J ends, which lost 6 bases and 0 bases, there was a span of 14 bases. Germline CDR1 SNHLY, CDR2 FYNNEI. The CDR3 is 15 amino acids. The specimen sequenced was naive CD4+ T cells sorted from blood. Subset denoted: CD45RA+ positively selected. The clonotype was recovered from a young man in good health. The chain recombines TRBV2 with TRBJ1-2; possibly TRBD1 for D (6 bases). CDR3 sequence (DNA): TGTGCCAGCAGCGCGAATGACAGGCCTAACTATGGCTACACCTTC. Its protein is CASSANDRPNYGYTF.